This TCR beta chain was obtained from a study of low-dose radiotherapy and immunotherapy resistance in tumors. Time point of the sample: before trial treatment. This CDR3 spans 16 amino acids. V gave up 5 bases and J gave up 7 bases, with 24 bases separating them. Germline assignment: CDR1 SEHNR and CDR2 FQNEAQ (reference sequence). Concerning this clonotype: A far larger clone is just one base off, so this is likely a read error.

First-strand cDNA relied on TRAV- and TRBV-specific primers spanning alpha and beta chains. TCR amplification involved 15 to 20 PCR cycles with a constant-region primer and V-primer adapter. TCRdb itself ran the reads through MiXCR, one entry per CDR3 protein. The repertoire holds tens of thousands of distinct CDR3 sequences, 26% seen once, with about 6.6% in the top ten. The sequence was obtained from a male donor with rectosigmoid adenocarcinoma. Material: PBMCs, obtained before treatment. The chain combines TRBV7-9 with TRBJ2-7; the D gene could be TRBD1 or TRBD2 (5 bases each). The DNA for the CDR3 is TGTGCCAGCAGCCTACCGGGGACGAGCTCCTACAATGAGCAGTACTTC. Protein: CASSLPGTSSYNEQYF.